This entry lists 8 T cell receptor beta chains sequenced from one sample in a study of blood T cell repertoires in COVID-19. Repertoires were generated with immunoSEQ multiplex PCR, while TCRdb's copy carries only in-frame clones and drops some. Of about 270,000 clones in the sample, about four fifths were seen once. The sequenced material came from peripheral blood. Every receptor here comes from a woman aged 60-70 years with active or convalescent COVID-19.

Only a few counts were recorded for this clone. Other DNA sequences in the same sample also yield this CDR3. This chain links TRBV10-3 with TRBJ1-5, with 7 bases matching TRBD1. With V trimmed by 2 bases and J by 4 bases, 2 bases remained unmatched. Germline assignment: CDR1 ENHRY and CDR2 SYGVKD. The CDR3 runs 14 residues. CDR3 in DNA: TGTGCCATCAGTGAGCAGGGGGGAAATCAGCCCCAGCATTTT. This translates into CAISEQGGNQPQHF.

This clone was observed a single time. The chain recombines TRBV7-9 with TRBJ2-5, with 10 bases aligning to TRBD2. CDR1 is SEHNR, CDR2 FQNEAQ, per germline (reference sequence). The junction had 15 bases not matched to a gene; V was cut back by 3 bases and J by 5 bases. The CDR3 covers 18 residues. The CDR3 sequence is CASSLPSGGGSSWETQYF. The CDR3 coding sequence is TGTGCCAGCAGCTTGCCTAGCGGGGGAGGATCAAGTTGGGAGACCCAGTACTTC.

This chain joins TRBV19 and TRBJ1-2; no clear D gene. This CDR3 spans 16 amino acids. Germline CDR1 LNHDA, CDR2 SQIVND (reference sequence). Deletions cut 6 bases from V and 3 bases from J, with 20 bases between. The CDR3 spells CASREQGGHFDYGYTF. Written as DNA, the CDR3 is TGTGCCAGTAGGGAACAAGGAGGCCACTTCGACTATGGCTACACCTTC.

This chain uses TRBV12-3 or TRBV12-4 with TRBJ2-7; TRBD1 agrees at 7 bases. Trimming removed 5 bases from V and 3 bases from J; junction bases left unmatched: 4. This CDR3 comprises 13 residues. The CDR3 coding sequence is TGTGCCAGCAGTACAGGGGATCGCTACGAGCAGTACTTC. Translating gives CASSTGDRYEQYF.

The rearrangement links TRBV24-1 to TRBJ2-5; a possible D gene is TRBD2 (5 bases). CDR3 size: 13 residues. V was pared by 5 bases and J by 7 bases, with 13 bases between. In germline, CDR1 is KGHDR, CDR2 SFDVKD. The CDR3, as DNA: TGTGCCACCAGTGCTGGGAGTGTGGGGACCCAGTACTTC. Protein product: CATSAGSVGTQYF.

This clone was seen a single time. The chain joins TRBV5-1 to TRBJ1-1; 7 nucleotides align to TRBD1. CDR3 length: 14 amino acids. V was clipped by 2 bases and J by 3 bases; unmatched bases: 4. The germline gives CDR1 SGHRS, CDR2 YFSETQ. The CDR3 coding sequence is TGCGCCAGCAGCTTACGACAGGGAGACACTGAAGCTTTCTTT. Translating gives CASSLRQGDTEAFF.

The chain employs TRBV9 and TRBJ2-5; 8 nucleotides align to TRBD2. Germline trimming cut 3 bases from V and 0 bases from J; bases unmatched to any gene: 7. This CDR3 spans 16 amino acids. The germline V gene encodes CDR1 SGDLS and CDR2 YYNGEE. The CDR3 loop is CASSASGGLYQETQYF. CDR3 DNA: TGTGCCAGCAGCGCAAGCGGGGGCCTGTACCAAGAGACCCAGTACTTC.

The chain couples TRBV24-1 to TRBJ2-1, with TRBD1 matching over 10 bases. The CDR3 has 15 amino acids. The germline V gene has CDR1 KGHDR and CDR2 SFDVKD. Unmatched junction bases numbered 4, after V lost 4 bases and J lost 5 bases. The DNA for the CDR3 is TGTGCCACCAGTGAAACGGGACAGGGGAACAATGAGCAGTTCTTC. This translates into CATSETGQGNNEQFF.